This T cell receptor beta chain came from a study of T-cell memory formation after mild COVID-19. Whole-study findings and limits: Day 37-peaking second-wave clones had unconfirmed SARS-CoV-2 specificity.

With 5 bases removed from V and 4 bases from J, the gap between germline ends came to 11 bases. CDR1 is PRHDT and CDR2 is FYEKMQ in the germline V gene (reference sequence). The CDR3 has 14 amino acids. As for this clonotype: The target antigen is unknown.

The TCR alpha and TCR beta cDNA libraries, bearing sample barcodes and UMIs, were generated by 5'RACE using constant-segment primers. In TCRdb, the 5' RACE reads were re-called with MiXCR into one record per CDR3 protein. Here the sample spans around 200,000 distinct CDR3 sequences, approximately 17% being singletons. The genes are TRBV13 and TRBJ2-2, with TRBD1 as a possible D gene (6 bases). The specimen sequenced was PBMCs or a T cell subset sorted from them (not recorded which). The sequence derives from a man between 18 and 29 years old who had mild COVID-19 (a few samples of this study predate the infection). Cell type and time point are not known. CDR3 in DNA: TGTGCCAGCAGCAGGGGGTCACTCACCGGGGAGCTGTTTTTT. This codes for CASSRGSLTGELFF.